This paragraph reports one T cell receptor beta chain. Authors' methods: Reference gene primer amplification yielded estimated nucleated cell counts. Measured with immunoSEQ multiplex PCR; TCRdb has only the in-frame clones, and not every one. Clonal size and the V and J genes are those of that table, whereas D and trimming came from the DNA. The sample has roughly 300,000 clones; around 87% are singletons. This sample is part of a study of blood T cell repertoires in COVID-19. Whole-study context: Researchers got acute and convalescent COVID-19 samples from the United States, Italy and Spain. PBMCs, B-cell-depleted T cells, or T cells were the source of the cDNA or gDNA that made up the material.

The sample taken for sequencing was peripheral blood. The origin of this receptor is a woman in her 50s who had recovered from COVID-19.

The CDR3 DNA sequence: TGTGCCAGCAGCTTTCCCGCCGGGACAGGCCACTATGGCTACACCTTC. It specifies CASSFPAGTGHYGYTF. The chain links TRBV5-6 to TRBJ1-2, with TRBD1 identical over 8 bases. The CDR3 length is 16 residues. Germline CDR1 is SGHDT and CDR2 is YYEEEE. V lost 2 bases to trimming and J lost 3 bases; unmatched junction nucleotides: 9.